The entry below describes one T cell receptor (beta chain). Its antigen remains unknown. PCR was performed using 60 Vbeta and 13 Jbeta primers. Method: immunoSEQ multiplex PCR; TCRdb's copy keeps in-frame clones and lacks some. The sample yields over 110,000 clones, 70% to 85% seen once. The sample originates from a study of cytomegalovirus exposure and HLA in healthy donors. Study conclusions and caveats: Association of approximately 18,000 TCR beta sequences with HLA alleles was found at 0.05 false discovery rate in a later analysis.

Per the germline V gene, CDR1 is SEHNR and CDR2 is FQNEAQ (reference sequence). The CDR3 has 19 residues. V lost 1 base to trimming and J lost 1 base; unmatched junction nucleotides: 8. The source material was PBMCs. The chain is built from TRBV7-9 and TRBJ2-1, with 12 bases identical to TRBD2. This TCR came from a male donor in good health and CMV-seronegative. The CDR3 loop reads CASSLEGLAGGPSYNEQFF. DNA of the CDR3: TGTGCCAGCAGCTTAGAGGGGCTAGCGGGAGGGCCTTCCTACAATGAGCAGTTCTTC.